These 5 T cell receptor beta chains were all obtained from the same sample, sequenced in a study of CD8+ T cells in alopecia areata. The treatment: oral pan-JAK inhibitor, 5-10 mg twice daily. Extracted RNA was reverse transcribed into cDNA, the sequencing template. Sequencing used immunoSEQ multiplex PCR; TCRdb keeps in-frame clones, though not all of them. The sample comprises a few hundred thousand clones, around three fifths of which are singletons, and about 0.93% rests with the top ten. The sample in question was CD4+ T cells sorted from blood, obtained around week 54, from a patient treated with tofacitinib. Receptors were obtained from a human donor with alopecia areata.

This sequence joins TRBV29-1 and TRBJ1-3; no clear D. The CDR3 has 13 amino acids. In germline, CDR1 is SQVTM, CDR2 ANQGSEA. V lost 4 bases and J 1 base, leaving 8 bases between the germline ends. This CDR3 is CSVGTHSGNTIYF. CDR3 nucleotides: TGCAGCGTTGGGACCCATTCTGGAAACACCATATATTTT.

This clone was counted once. The chain uses TRBV5-1 and TRBJ2-5, with unresolved D. In germline, CDR1 is SGHRS, CDR2 YFSETQ. The CDR3 consists of 16 residues. The ends were cut back, 4 bases at V and 1 base at J, with 17 bases in the middle. The CDR3: CASSVQPHLGQETQYF. The CDR3 DNA reads TGCGCCAGCAGCGTTCAGCCGCATTTGGGCCAAGAGACCCAGTACTTC.

V gene TRBV5-1 combines with J gene TRBJ2-3; D gene ambiguous. V lost 5 bases, J lost 6 bases, and 13 bases lay in between. Germline lookup yields CDR1 SGHRS and CDR2 YFSETQ. The CDR3 loop spans 13 amino acids. CDR3 sequence: CASSIGHDDTQYF. The CDR3 DNA sequence: TGCGCCAGCAGTATCGGTCACGATGATACGCAGTATTTT.

V and J are TRBV30 and TRBJ1-6; perhaps TRBD1 as D (6 bases). The length of the CDR3 is 12 residues. V lost 1 base, J lost 10 bases, and 8 bases lay in between. The germline gives CDR1 GTSNPN, CDR2 SVGIG (reference sequence). DNA for the CDR3: TGTGCCTGGAGTGGAGGACAGTCACCCCTCCACTTT. Amino acids: CAWSGGQSPLHF.

For the CDR3, the DNA is TGCAGCACCCTCACAGATACGCAGTATTTT. It specifies CSTLTDTQYF. The V call is TRBV29-1, the J call TRBJ2-3; the D is unclear. The CDR3 consists of 10 residues. From germline, CDR1 is SQVTM and CDR2 ANQGSEA. Trimming removed 8 bases from V and 2 bases from J, with 5 bases in between.